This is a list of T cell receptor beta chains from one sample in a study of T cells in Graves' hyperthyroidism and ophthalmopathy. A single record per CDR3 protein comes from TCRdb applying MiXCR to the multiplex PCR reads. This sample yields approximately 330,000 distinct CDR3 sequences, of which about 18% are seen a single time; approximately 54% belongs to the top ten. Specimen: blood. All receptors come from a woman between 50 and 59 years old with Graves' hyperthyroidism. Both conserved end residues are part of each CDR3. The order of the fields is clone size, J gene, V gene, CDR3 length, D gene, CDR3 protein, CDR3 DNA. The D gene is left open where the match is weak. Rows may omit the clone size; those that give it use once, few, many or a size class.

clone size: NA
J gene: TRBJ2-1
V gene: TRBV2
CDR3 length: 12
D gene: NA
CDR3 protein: CASNAGENEQFF
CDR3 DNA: TGTGCCAGCAATGCAGGGGAAAACGAGCAGTTCTTC

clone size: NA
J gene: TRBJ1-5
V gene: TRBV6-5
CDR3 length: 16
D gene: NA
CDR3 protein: CASSYRAGDSNQPQHF
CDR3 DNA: TGTGCCAGCAGTTACAGGGCGGGGGATAGCAATCAGCCCCAGCATTTT

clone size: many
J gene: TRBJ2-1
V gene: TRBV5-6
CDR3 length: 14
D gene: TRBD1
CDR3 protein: CASSWGQGANEQFF
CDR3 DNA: TGTGCCAGCAGCTGGGGACAGGGGGCGAATGAGCAGTTCTTC

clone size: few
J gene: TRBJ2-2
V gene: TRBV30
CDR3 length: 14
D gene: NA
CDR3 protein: CAWSADRNTGELFF
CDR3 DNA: TGTGCCTGGAGTGCGGACAGAAACACCGGGGAGCTGTTTTTT

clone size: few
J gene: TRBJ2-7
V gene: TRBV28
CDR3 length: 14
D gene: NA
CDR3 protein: CASSWTPASYEQYF
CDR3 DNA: TGTGCCAGCAGTTGGACTCCCGCCTCCTACGAGCAGTACTTC

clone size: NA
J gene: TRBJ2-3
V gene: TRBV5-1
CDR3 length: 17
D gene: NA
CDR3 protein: CASSQGVGGLGIRTQYF
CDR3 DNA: TGCGCCAGCAGCCAAGGGGTGGGGGGACTTGGCATTCGAACGCAGTATTTT

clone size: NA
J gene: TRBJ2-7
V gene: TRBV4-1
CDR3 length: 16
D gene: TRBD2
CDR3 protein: CASSQQLADLTYEQYF
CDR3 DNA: TGCGCCAGCAGCCAACAACTAGCGGATTTAACCTACGAGCAGTACTTC

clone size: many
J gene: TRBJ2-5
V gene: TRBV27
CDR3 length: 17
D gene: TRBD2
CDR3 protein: CASSISGGAELGETQYF
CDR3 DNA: TGTGCCAGCAGTATTAGCGGGGGGGCCGAGTTGGGAGAGACCCAGTACTTC

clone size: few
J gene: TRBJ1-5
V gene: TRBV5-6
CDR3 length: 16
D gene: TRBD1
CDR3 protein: CASSSGLTGGYQPQHF
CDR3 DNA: TGTGCCAGCAGCTCGGGCCTGACAGGGGGCTATCAGCCCCAGCATTTT

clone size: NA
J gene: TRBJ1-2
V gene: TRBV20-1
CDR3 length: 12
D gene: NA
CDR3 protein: CSAQEIPWGYTF
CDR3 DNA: TGCAGTGCCCAAGAGATTCCTTGGGGCTACACCTTC

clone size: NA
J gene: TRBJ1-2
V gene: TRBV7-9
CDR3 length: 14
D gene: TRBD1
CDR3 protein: CASSPGQGVGGYTF
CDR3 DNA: TGTGCCAGCAGCCCAGGACAGGGGGTGGGCGGCTACACCTTC

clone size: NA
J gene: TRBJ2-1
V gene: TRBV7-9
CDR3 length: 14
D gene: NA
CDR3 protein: CASIPPGSYNEQFF
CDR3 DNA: TGTGCCAGCATCCCCCCGGGGTCCTACAATGAGCAGTTCTTC

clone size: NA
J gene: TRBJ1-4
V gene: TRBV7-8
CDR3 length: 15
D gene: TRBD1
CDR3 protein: CASSTGQGAVEKLFF
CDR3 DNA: TGTGCCAGCAGTACCGGACAGGGGGCCGTCGAAAAACTGTTTTTT

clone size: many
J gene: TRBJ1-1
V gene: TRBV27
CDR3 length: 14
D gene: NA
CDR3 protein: CASSLFSMNTEAFF
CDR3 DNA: TGTGCCAGCAGTTTATTCTCCATGAACACTGAAGCTTTCTTT

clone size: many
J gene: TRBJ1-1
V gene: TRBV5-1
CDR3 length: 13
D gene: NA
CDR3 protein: CASQGSGFTEAFF
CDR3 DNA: TGCGCCAGCCAAGGGTCGGGGTTTACCGAAGCTTTCTTT

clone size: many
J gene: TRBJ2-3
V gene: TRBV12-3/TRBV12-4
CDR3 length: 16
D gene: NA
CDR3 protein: CASSLSFMGRTDTQYF
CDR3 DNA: TGTGCCAGCAGTTTAAGTTTCATGGGGCGCACAGATACGCAGTATTTT

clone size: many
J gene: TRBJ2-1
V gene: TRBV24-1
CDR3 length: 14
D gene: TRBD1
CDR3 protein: CATSYQGATNEQFF
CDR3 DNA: TGTGCCACCAGTTATCAGGGGGCTACCAATGAGCAGTTCTTC

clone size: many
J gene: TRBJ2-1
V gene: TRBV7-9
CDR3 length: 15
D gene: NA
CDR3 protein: CASSLAGRSYNEQFF
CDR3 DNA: TGCGCCAGCAGCTTGGCGGGACGCTCCTACAATGAGCAGTTCTTC

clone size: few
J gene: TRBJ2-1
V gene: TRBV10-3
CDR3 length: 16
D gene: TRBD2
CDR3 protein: CAISLSGGGADNEQFF
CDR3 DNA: TGTGCCATCAGTCTCTCCGGCGGGGGGGCGGATAATGAGCAGTTCTTC

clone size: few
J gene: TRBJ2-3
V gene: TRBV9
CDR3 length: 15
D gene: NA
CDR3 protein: CASNGPGPFTDTQYF
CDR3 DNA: TGTGCCAGCAACGGCCCGGGACCCTTCACAGATACGCAGTATTTT

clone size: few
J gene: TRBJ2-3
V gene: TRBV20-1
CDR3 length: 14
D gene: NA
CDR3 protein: CSVLPPQSTDTQYF
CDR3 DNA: TGCAGTGTCTTACCACCACAGAGCACAGATACGCAGTATTTT

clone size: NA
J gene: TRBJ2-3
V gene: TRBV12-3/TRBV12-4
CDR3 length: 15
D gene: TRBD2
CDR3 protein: CASRRTSGSADTQYF
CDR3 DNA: TGTGCCAGCAGAAGGACTAGCGGGAGCGCAGATACGCAGTATTTT

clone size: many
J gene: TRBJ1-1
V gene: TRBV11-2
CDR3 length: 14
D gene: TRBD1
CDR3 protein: CASIRQGGNTEAFF
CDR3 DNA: TGTGCCAGCATCCGACAGGGCGGGAACACTGAAGCTTTCTTT

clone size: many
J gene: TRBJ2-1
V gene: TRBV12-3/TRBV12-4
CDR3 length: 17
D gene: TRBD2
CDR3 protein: CASSLGSLFVAGDEQFF
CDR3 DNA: TGTGCCAGCAGTTTAGGCTCCCTTTTCGTAGCGGGAGATGAGCAGTTCTTC

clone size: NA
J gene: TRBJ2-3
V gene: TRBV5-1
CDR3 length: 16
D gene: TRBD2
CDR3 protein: CASSQDPSGGADTQYF
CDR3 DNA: TGCGCCAGCAGCCAAGACCCGAGCGGGGGGGCGGATACGCAGTATTTT

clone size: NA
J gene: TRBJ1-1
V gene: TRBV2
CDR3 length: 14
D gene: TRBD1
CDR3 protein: CASGNRGGDTEAFF
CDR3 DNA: TGTGCCAGCGGGAACAGGGGAGGGGACACTGAAGCTTTCTTT

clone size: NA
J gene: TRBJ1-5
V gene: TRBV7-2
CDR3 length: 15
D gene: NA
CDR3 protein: CASSLHTGANQPQHF
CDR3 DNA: TGTGCCAGCAGCTTACATACCGGGGCCAATCAGCCCCAGCATTTT

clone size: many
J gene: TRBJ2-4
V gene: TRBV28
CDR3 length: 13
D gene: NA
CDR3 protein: CASRSARGNIQYF
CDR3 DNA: TGTGCCAGCAGGAGCGCCCGGGGAAACATTCAGTACTTC

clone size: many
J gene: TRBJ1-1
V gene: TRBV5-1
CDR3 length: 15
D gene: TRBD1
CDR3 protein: CASSLAEAGGTEAFF
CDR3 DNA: TGCGCCAGCAGCTTGGCCGAGGCAGGGGGCACTGAAGCTTTCTTT

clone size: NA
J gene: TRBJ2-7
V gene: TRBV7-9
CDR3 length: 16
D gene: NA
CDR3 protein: CASSYLDFRGGYEQYF
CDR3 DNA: TGTGCCAGCAGCTACCTTGACTTCAGGGGAGGCTACGAGCAGTACTTC

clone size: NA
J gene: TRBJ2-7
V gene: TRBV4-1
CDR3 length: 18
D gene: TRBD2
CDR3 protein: CASSQEGLAGGQIYEQYF
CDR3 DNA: TGCGCCAGCAGCCAAGAGGGCCTAGCGGGAGGACAAATCTACGAGCAGTACTTC

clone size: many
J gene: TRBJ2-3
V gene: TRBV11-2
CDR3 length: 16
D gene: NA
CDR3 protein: CASSSLRRGRTDTQYF
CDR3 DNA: TGTGCCAGCAGCTCCCTTAGGCGGGGGCGCACAGATACGCAGTATTTT

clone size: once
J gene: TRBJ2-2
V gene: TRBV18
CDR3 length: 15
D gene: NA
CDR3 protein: CASSPESRHTGELFF
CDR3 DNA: TGTGCCAGCTCACCGGAGTCGCGGCACACCGGGGAGCTGTTTTTT

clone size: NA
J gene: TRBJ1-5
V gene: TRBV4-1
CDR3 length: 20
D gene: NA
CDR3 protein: CASSHPRGGVRVGGNQPQHF
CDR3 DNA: TGCGCCAGCAGCCATCCCCGCGGAGGGGTTCGGGTCGGGGGCAATCAGCCCCAGCATTTT

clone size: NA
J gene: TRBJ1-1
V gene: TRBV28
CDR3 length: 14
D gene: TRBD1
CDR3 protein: CASITGQLNTEAFF
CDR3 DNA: TGTGCCAGCATCACGGGACAGTTGAACACTGAAGCTTTCTTT

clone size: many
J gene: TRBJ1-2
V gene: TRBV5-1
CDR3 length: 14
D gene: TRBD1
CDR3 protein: CASSFGTGDYGYTF
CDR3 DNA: TGCGCCAGCAGCTTCGGGACAGGGGACTATGGCTACACCTTC

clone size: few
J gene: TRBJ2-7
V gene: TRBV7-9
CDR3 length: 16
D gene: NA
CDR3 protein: CASSLVQSGPDYEQYF
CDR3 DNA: TGTGCCAGCAGCTTAGTCCAGTCAGGACCCGACTACGAGCAGTACTTC

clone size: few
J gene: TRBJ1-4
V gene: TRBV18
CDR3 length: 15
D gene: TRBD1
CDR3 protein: CASSPPVTGVEKLFF
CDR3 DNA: TGTGCCAGCTCACCACCCGTGACAGGGGTTGAAAAACTGTTTTTT

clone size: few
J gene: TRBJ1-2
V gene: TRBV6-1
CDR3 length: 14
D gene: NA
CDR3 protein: CASRPPGINYGYTF
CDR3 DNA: TGTGCCAGCAGGCCACCGGGGATTAACTATGGCTACACCTTC

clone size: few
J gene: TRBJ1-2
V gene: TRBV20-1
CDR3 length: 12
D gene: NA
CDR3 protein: CSAPGEDYGYTF
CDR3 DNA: TGCAGTGCCCCCGGGGAAGACTATGGCTACACCTTC

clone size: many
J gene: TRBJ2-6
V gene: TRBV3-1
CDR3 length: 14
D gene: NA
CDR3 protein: CASSQRGGANVLTF
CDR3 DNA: TGTGCCAGCAGCCAACGAGGTGGGGCCAACGTCCTGACTTTC